This record looks at one T cell receptor (beta chain) sequence and its context. One entry per CDR3 protein, called by TCRdb with MiXCR from the RACE reads. The data show fewer than 350,000 distinct CDR3 sequences, with 7.5% to 8% seen just once and more than 0.95% held by the top ten. This sample was taken from a study of human T cells and chemical hapten exposure. Study in general: Per-sample TCR yield variability stemmed mainly from small pooled library volume differences.

V lost 10 bases, J lost 5 bases, and 10 bases lay in between. The CDR3 has 11 residues. Germline loops: CDR1 SGHTA, CDR2 FQGNSA. The time point: pre-sensitization, week 0. Treatment denoted: therapeutic diphenylcyclopropenone sensitization with weekly scalp DPC. The specimen was whole blood, collected in connection with sensitization to the hapten diphenylcyclopropenone (DPC). The sequence was collected from a man between 18 and 35 years old with alopecia areata. Some clones in this sample may be carry-over from other donors' samples. This chain links TRBV7-2 with TRBJ2-3; D is ambiguous. The CDR3 DNA reads TGTGCCACGATCGGCGGAGATACGCAGTATTTT. As protein: CATIGGDTQYF. The full variable domain, its missing parts supplied by reference TRBV7-2 and TRBJ2-3, is GAGVSQSPSNKVTEKGKDVELRCDPISGHTALYWYRQSLGQGLEFLIYFQGNSAPDKSGLPSDRFSAERTGGSVSTLTIQRTQQEDSAVYLCATIGGDTQYFGPGTRLTVL.